This is a list of T cell receptor beta chains from one sample in a study of cytomegalovirus exposure and HLA in healthy donors. Libraries were prepared by immunoSEQ multiplex PCR; TCRdb keeps only in-frame clonotypes and omits some of them. Of 65,000 to 95,000 clones listed, about four fifths are singletons. Specimen: PBMCs. The origin of the receptors is a male donor in good health and CMV-seropositive. Each CDR3 is given with its conserved first and last residue. The order of the fields is J gene, V gene, D gene, clone size, CDR3 protein, CDR3 DNA. D genes are given only for firm matches. Rows give clone size only sometimes, using once, few, many, or a class for an expanded clone.

TRBJ1-5	TRBV6-5	TRBD1	once	CASGPRQGHNQPQHF	TGTGCCAGCGGACCTCGACAGGGACACAATCAGCCCCAGCATTTT
TRBJ2-2	TRBV7-9	TRBD2	NA	CASSLFSASSGSLTGELFF	TGTGCCAGCAGCTTATTTTCGGCAAGTAGCGGGAGTTTAACCGGGGAGCTGTTTTTT
TRBJ2-1	TRBV10-3	TRBD2	NA	CAISEGGRSYNEQFF	TGTGCCATCAGTGAGGGCGGGAGATCCTACAATGAGCAGTTCTTC
TRBJ1-2	TRBV6-6	TRBD1	few	CASSYIGTGIDGYTF	TGTGCCAGCAGTTACATCGGGACAGGGATCGACGGCTACACCTTC
TRBJ1-4	TRBV6-5	TRBD1	few	CASSYSGTGTEKLFF	TGTGCCAGCAGTTACTCAGGGACAGGGACGGAAAAACTGTTTTTT
TRBJ1-1	TRBV6-6	NA	NA	CASSPGAANTEAFF	TGTGCCAGCAGCCCAGGGGCCGCAAACACTGAAGCTTTCTTT
TRBJ2-1	TRBV7-9	NA	NA	CASSSFLGTANEQFF	TGTGCCAGCAGTTCTTTTCTCGGGACTGCGAATGAGCAGTTCTTC
TRBJ2-7	TRBV5-1	NA	NA	CASSTSTGTLSYEQYF	TGCGCCAGTTCCACCTCCACCGGGACACTCTCCTACGAGCAGTACTTC
TRBJ2-7	TRBV11-2	NA	NA	CASSLGLASSYEQYF	TGTGCCAGCAGCTTAGGGCTAGCGTCCTCCTACGAGCAGTACTTC
TRBJ1-5	TRBV6-4	TRBD1	few	CASSPGGEQPQHF	TGTGCCAGCAGTCCAGGGGGCGAACAGCCCCAGCATTTT
TRBJ2-6	TRBV6-1	NA	NA	CASRGDVKGANVLTF	TGTGCCAGCAGGGGCGACGTAAAGGGGGCCAACGTCCTGACTTTC
TRBJ2-5	TRBV5-6	TRBD1	NA	CASSETRQGDQYF	TGTGCCAGCAGCGAGACCCGACAGGGAGATCAGTACTTC
TRBJ2-1	TRBV14	NA	NA	CASSQEGVEQFF	TGTGCCAGCAGCCAAGAGGGAGTCGAGCAGTTCTTC
TRBJ2-1	TRBV18	TRBD2	NA	CASSPSGGSYNEQFF	TGTGCCAGCTCGCCTAGCGGTGGCTCCTACAATGAGCAGTTCTTC
TRBJ1-1	TRBV7-9	TRBD1	NA	CSSSLGRTGGTTEAFF	TGTTCCAGCAGCTTAGGACGGACAGGGGGGACCACTGAAGCTTTCTTT
TRBJ1-2	TRBV19	NA	once	CASSIGQGQYGYTF	TGTGCCAGTAGTATAGGACAAGGACAGTATGGCTACACCTTC
TRBJ2-2	TRBV6-5	TRBD1	NA	CASSGTANTGELFF	TGTGCCAGCAGTGGGACAGCGAACACCGGGGAGCTGTTTTTT
TRBJ1-5	TRBV4-3	NA	NA	CASSSRRGNQPQHF	TGCGCCAGCAGCTCCCGGAGGGGCAATCAGCCCCAGCATTTT
TRBJ2-1	TRBV29-1	NA	NA	CSVGGPSYNEQFF	TGCAGCGTTGGGGGGCCATCCTACAATGAGCAGTTCTTC
TRBJ1-5	TRBV19	NA	NA	CASSIRLWNSGDQPQHF	TGTGCCAGTAGTATACGGTTGTGGAATAGCGGGGATCAGCCCCAGCATTTT
TRBJ1-5	TRBV7-9	NA	NA	CASSLVGRTNQPQHF	TGTGCCAGCAGCTTAGTAGGCAGGACAAATCAGCCCCAGCATTTT
TRBJ2-7	TRBV27	TRBD1	NA	CASSSSTGWSYEQYF	TGTGCCAGCAGTTCCTCGACAGGGTGGTCCTACGAGCAGTACTTC
TRBJ2-3	TRBV6-4	NA	NA	CASSELHATDTQYF	TGTGCCAGCAGTGAACTTCACGCCACAGATACGCAGTATTTT